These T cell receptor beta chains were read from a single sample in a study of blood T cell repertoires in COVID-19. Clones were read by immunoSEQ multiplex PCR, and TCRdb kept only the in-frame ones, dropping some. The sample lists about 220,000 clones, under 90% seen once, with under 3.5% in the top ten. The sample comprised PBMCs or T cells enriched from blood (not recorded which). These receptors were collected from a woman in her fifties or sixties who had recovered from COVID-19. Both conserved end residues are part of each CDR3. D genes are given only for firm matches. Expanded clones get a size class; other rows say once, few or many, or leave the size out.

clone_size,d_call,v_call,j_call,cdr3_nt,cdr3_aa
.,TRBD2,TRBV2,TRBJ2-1,TGTGCCAGCAGGGTACTAGCGGGAGGGGAGGATGAGCAGTTCTTC,CASRVLAGGEDEQFF
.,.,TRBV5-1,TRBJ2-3,TGCGCCAGCAGCTTGGAGTCCCGGCAGGGCACAGATACGCAGTATTTT,CASSLESRQGTDTQYF
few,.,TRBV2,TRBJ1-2,TGTGCCAGCAATTCCCAGGGGAAAGGCTATGGCTACACCTTC,CASNSQGKGYGYTF
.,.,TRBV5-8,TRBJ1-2,TGTGCCAGCAGTTCACAGATATTCTATGGCTACACCTTC,CASSSQIFYGYTF
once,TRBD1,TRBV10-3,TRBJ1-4,TGTGCCATCAGCGACAGGGGGAGGAGTGAAAAACTGTTTTTT,CAISDRGRSEKLFF
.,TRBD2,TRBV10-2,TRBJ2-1,TGCGCCAGCACCTCGATAGCGGGGCTAGCGGGAAGCTCCTACAATGAGCAGTTCTTC,CASTSIAGLAGSSYNEQFF
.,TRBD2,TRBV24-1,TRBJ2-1,TGTGCCACCAGTGATGAACGGGGGGGCCCCAATGAGCAGTTCTTC,CATSDERGGPNEQFF
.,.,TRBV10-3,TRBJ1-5,TGTGCCATCAGTGAGTCCGGGGGGCCCCAGCATTTT,CAISESGGPQHF
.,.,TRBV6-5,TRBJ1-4,TGTGCCAGCACCTCTCTAAGGGGGGGAAACGAAAAACTGTTTTTT,CASTSLRGGNEKLFF
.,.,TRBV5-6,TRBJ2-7,TGTGCCAGCACGACAGGCGGGGGCACTTACTCCTACGAGCAGTACTTC,CASTTGGGTYSYEQYF
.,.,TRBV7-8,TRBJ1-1,TGTGCCAGCAGCCCCGCCGGGGGTGAAGCTTTCTTT,CASSPAGGEAFF
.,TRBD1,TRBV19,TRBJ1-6,TGTGCCAGTCAACTTACACAGGGGGCAGGTTCACCCCTCCACTTT,CASQLTQGAGSPLHF
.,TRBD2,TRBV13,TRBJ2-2,TGTGCCAGCAGCGATGTAAGCGGGAGAGGGACCGGGGAGCTGTTTTTT,CASSDVSGRGTGELFF
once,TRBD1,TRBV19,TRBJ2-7,TGTGCCAGTAGTAGAGGACAGGGGGTTGGCGAGCAGTACTTC,CASSRGQGVGEQYF
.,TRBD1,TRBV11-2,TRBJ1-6,TGTGCCAGCAGCTTGGGACAGGGTGGTTCACCCCTCCACTTT,CASSLGQGGSPLHF
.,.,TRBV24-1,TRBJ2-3,TGTGCCACCGCGAGAGCTAGCACAGATACGCAGTATTTT,CATARASTDTQYF
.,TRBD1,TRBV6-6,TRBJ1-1,TGTGCCAGCGGGGGGACAGGGGAAGTGGATGAAGCTTTCTTT,CASGGTGEVDEAFF
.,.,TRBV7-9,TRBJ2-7,TGTGCCAGCAGCTTAGATTACAGGGAGAGGAGCTCCTACGAGCAGTACTTC,CASSLDYRERSSYEQYF
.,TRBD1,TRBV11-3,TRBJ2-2,TGTGCCAGCAGCCACCGGGACAGGGGAACCGGGGAGCTGTTTTTT,CASSHRDRGTGELFF
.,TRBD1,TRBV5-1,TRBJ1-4,TGCGCCAGCAGCTGGCCGCAGGGGGCGGCTAATGAAAAACTGTTTTTT,CASSWPQGAANEKLFF